The source of this T cell receptor beta chain is a study of T-cell memory formation after mild COVID-19. Study results and limitations: Pre-infection memory already had some responding clones, implying cross-reactive memory joined.

This CDR3 has 13 amino acids. Germline-derived CDR1 and CDR2 are LNHDA and SQIVND (reference sequence). The V and J ends lost 6 bases and 6 bases respectively, with 12 bases between them. A remark on this clonotype: Its specificity is not known.

TCRdb used MiXCR to reprocess the 5' RACE reads, holding one entry per CDR3 protein. The sample holds 150,000 to 200,000 distinct CDR3 sequences, 9.5% to 13% seen once. The sequencing input was PBMCs or a T cell subset sorted from them (not recorded which). The rearrangement uses TRBV19 and TRBJ2-1; D tentatively fits TRBD1 or TRBD2 (6 bases each). This clonotype was sampled from a young man who had mild COVID-19 (a few samples of this study predate the infection). Cell type and time point are not known. DNA of the CDR3: TGTGCCAGTAGGCAAGGGGGGCTCAATGAGCAGTTCTTC. As protein: CASRQGGLNEQFF.